Below are 23 T cell receptor beta chains sequenced from a single sample in a study of T cells in Graves' hyperthyroidism and ophthalmopathy. Authors of the study amplified TCR beta CDR3 regions from RNA transcripts. First-round RT-PCR with HTBI primers amplified the TCR CDR3 region. TCRdb processed the multiplex PCR reads anew with MiXCR; each CDR3 protein has one entry. The profile shows approximately 400,000 distinct CDR3 sequences, around a sixth of them singletons. The sample consisted of blood. These receptors came from a woman under 30 with Graves' hyperthyroidism that later progressed to Graves' ophthalmopathy.

This clonotype appeared many times. This sequence joins TRBV20-1 and TRBJ2-1, with 8 nucleotides matching TRBD2. V trimming: 0 bases; J trimming: 2 bases; junction bases outside the gene matches: 9. Germline-derived CDR1 and CDR2 are DFQATT and SNEGSKA (reference sequence). This CDR3 has 17 amino acids. Here the CDR3 DNA reads TGCAGTGCTAGAGATGGACGCGGTAGCGGGACCTACAATGAGCAGTTCTTC. Encoded protein: CSARDGRGSGTYNEQFF.

This chain links TRBV6-1 with TRBJ1-1; 9 bases align to TRBD1. The junction had 14 bases not matched to a gene; V was cut back by 5 bases and J by 4 bases. The CDR3 totals 17 residues. Germline-derived CDR1 and CDR2 are MNHNS and SASEGT. The CDR3 nucleotides are TGTGCCAGCAGTAACCTGGAACAGGGGGCGACGAGCACTGAAGCTTTCTTT. Translating it yields CASSNLEQGATSTEAFF.

This clonotype showed up many times. The V gene is TRBV6-2 or TRBV6-3, the J gene TRBJ1-2; D is undetermined. Germline V gives CDR1 MNHEY, CDR2 SVGEGT. The CDR3 is 13 residues long. V was pared by 2 bases and J by 1 base, with 5 bases between. The CDR3 sequence: CASSYRDNYGYTF. The CDR3 DNA follows: TGTGCCAGCAGTTACAGGGATAACTATGGCTACACCTTC.

J is TRBJ2-1 and V is TRBV6-5, with 14 bases fitting TRBD2. Germline V CDR1 and CDR2: MNHEY, SVGAGI. This CDR3 contains 17 residues. V was pared by 8 bases and J by 6 bases, with 12 bases of the junction left unmatched. For the CDR3, the DNA is TGTGCCAGCTTTATGACTAGCGGGAGGGAGGAGGGCAATGAGCAGTTCTTC. Translation: CASFMTSGREEGNEQFF.

This clonotype has a count of ten or more. The chain employs TRBV3-1 and TRBJ2-1, with TRBD2 identical over 7 bases. Germline V gene data show CDR1 as LGHDT and CDR2 as YNNKEL (reference sequence). The CDR3 is 15 amino acids. V lost 4 bases and J lost 1; bases outside the gene matches: 4. Here the CDR3 DNA reads TGTGCCAGCAGCCGCGGGACTAATTCCTACAATGAGCAGTTCTTC. It yields the protein CASSRGTNSYNEQFF.

At least ten counts were recorded for this clonotype. The V gene is TRBV6-1, the J gene TRBJ1-6, with a tentative D call TRBD1 (5 bases). The CDR3 sequence is 14 residues long. Germline V CDR1 and CDR2: MNHNS, SASEGT. Trimming left V 3 bases short and J 9 bases short, with 12 bases between. The CDR3 loop reads CASSDIIGGSPLHF. CDR3 coding DNA: TGTGCCAGCAGTGATATCATCGGGGGTTCACCCCTCCACTTT.

This clonotype was counted ten times or more. The rearrangement uses TRBV19 and TRBJ2-2; D remains ambiguous. Germline V lookup: CDR1 LNHDA, CDR2 SQIVND (reference sequence). V was trimmed by 3 bases and J by 0 bases, leaving 14 bases between them. The CDR3 contains 17 residues. This chain's CDR3 is CASSIVGVPTNTGELFF. The CDR3, as DNA: TGTGCCAGTAGTATTGTAGGAGTACCAACGAACACCGGGGAGCTGTTTTTT.

The chain couples TRBV7-9 to TRBJ2-7, with 7 bases identical to TRBD2. The CDR3 is 15 amino acids. Trimming took 5 bases from V and 2 from J; bases not matched to a gene: 9. Germline loops: CDR1 SEHNR, CDR2 FQNEAQ (reference sequence). The CDR3: CASSTELARTYEQYF. In nucleotides, the CDR3 is TGTGCCAGCAGCACAGAACTAGCGAGAACCTACGAGCAGTACTTC.

With respect to this clonotype: A much more abundant neighbour one base away suggests this may be a read error. V and J are TRBV3-1 and TRBJ2-7; D unresolved. The germline CDR1 and CDR2 sequences are LGHDT and YNNKEL (reference sequence). The CDR3 contains 13 residues. CDR3 nucleotides: TGTGCCAACAGCCACGACCCCTCCTACGAGCAGTACTTC. It yields the protein CANSHDPSYEQYF.

CDR3 loop: CASSLDHGTGGYEQYF. Written as DNA, the CDR3 is TGTGCCAGCAGTTTGGACCACGGGACAGGGGGCTACGAGCAGTACTTC. This chain connects TRBV28 to TRBJ2-7; 11 positions agree with TRBD1. J was trimmed by 3 bases and V by 3 bases; bases with no gene match: 7. The CDR3 spans 16 residues. Germline-derived CDR1 and CDR2 are MDHEN and SYDVKM.

The table lists this clonotype with many counts. The chain recombines TRBV28 with TRBJ1-1, with 7 nucleotides matching TRBD1. Germline V gene sequence: CDR1 MDHEN, CDR2 SYDVKM. The CDR3 runs to 14 residues. V was pared by 6 bases and J by 4 bases, with 8 bases of the junction left unmatched. The CDR3 DNA follows: TGTGCCAGCAGCCCGGGACAGTGGGTCACTGAAGCTTTCTTT. Residues: CASSPGQWVTEAFF.

As to this clonotype: This may be a read error, as it is one base from a much larger clone. No conserved phenylalanine or tryptophan ends this CDR3, so it is likely a read error. The V call is TRBV11-2, the J call TRBJ2-6, with D uncertain. There are 16 residues in the CDR3. V was clipped by 1 base and J by 0 bases, with 7 bases between them. Germline values: CDR1 SGHAT, CDR2 FQNNGV. CDR3 in amino acids: CASSLALGSGANVLTS. CDR3 nucleotides: TGTGCCAGCAGCTTAGCTCTGGGCTCTGGGGCCAACGTCCTGACTTCC.

In its sample, this clonotype was seen many times. The genes are TRBV12-3 or TRBV12-4 and TRBJ2-1; TRBD1 aligns across 8 bases. The CDR3 totals 13 residues. V lost 6 bases and J lost 4; bases outside the gene matches: 2. The CDR3 nucleotides are TGTGCCAGCAGAACAGGGGGGTACAATGAGCAGTTCTTC. It encodes CASRTGGYNEQFF.

Comments on this clonotype: One junction end disagrees with the germline gene, perhaps due to a read error. The rearrangement links TRBV28 to TRBJ2-7; D is perhaps TRBD1 (5 bases). CDR3 length: 11 residues. Germline V gene sequence: CDR1 MDHEN, CDR2 SYDVKM. DNA of the CDR3: TGTCCCAGCACCGACAGATACGAGCAGTACTTC. Encoded protein: CPSTDRYEQYF. The complete variable domain, with remaining parts taken from reference TRBV28 and TRBJ2-7, reads DVKVTQSSRYLVKRTGEKVFLECVQDMDHENMFWYRQDPGLGLRLIYFSYDVKMKEKGDIPEGYSVSREKKERFSLILESASTNQTSMYLCPSTDRYEQYFGPGTRLTVT.

Notes on this clonotype: This may be a read error, as it is one base from a much larger clone. The chain is built from TRBV27 and TRBJ2-3, with D hard to call. CDR3 length equals 11 residues. Per the germline V gene, CDR1 is MNHEY and CDR2 is SMNVEV (reference sequence). Trimming cost V 8 bases and J 2 bases, with 5 bases left between them. The CDR3 DNA reads TGTGCCAGCGGGAACACAGATACGCAGTATTTT. This codes for CASGNTDTQYF.

This clonotype was counted many times. The rearrangement uses TRBV7-2 and TRBJ2-1; TRBD2 matches 8 bases. Looked up from germline, CDR1 is SGHTA and CDR2 is FQGNSA. This CDR3 has 14 amino acids. V trimming: 3 bases; J trimming: 2 bases; junction bases outside the gene matches: 0. The CDR3 DNA reads TGTGCCAGCAGCTTTAGCGGGACCTACAATGAGCAGTTCTTC. Translated, it gives CASSFSGTYNEQFF.

This clonotype appeared many times. J is TRBJ1-6 and V is TRBV5-1; 7 positions agree with TRBD1. The CDR3 contains 15 residues. Germline V gene sequence: CDR1 SGHRS, CDR2 YFSETQ. The V and J ends lost 4 bases and 7 bases, in that order; junction bases with no gene match: 8. As DNA, the CDR3 is TGCGCCAGCAGCAGAGGACAGGCTCGGAATTCACCCCTCCACTTT. It yields the protein CASSRGQARNSPLHF.

The table lists this clonotype with a few counts. This rearrangement joins TRBV20-1 to TRBJ2-1; 11 nucleotides agree with TRBD2. CDR1 and CDR2 from the germline V gene are DFQATT and SNEGSKA (reference sequence). Unmatched junction bases numbered 19, after V lost 6 bases and J lost 3 bases. This CDR3 spans 19 amino acids. CDR3 DNA sequence: TGCAGTGCCGCTGCTCAACCCGTAATAGCGGGAGGGGGCTACAATGAGCAGTTCTTC. Protein sequence: CSAAAQPVIAGGGYNEQFF.

This clonotype was recorded many times. This chain links TRBV5-1 with TRBJ2-7; the match to TRBD2 covers 12 bases. The CDR3 extends over 14 amino acids. Germline CDR1 SGHRS, CDR2 YFSETQ. Trimming removed 5 bases from V and 3 bases from J; junction bases left unmatched: 3. The CDR3 DNA is TGCGCCAGCAGGTGGACTAGCGGGAACTACGAGCAGTACTTC. Residues: CASRWTSGNYEQYF.

This clonotype was counted at least ten times. The junction differs from germline at one of its ends, possibly a read error. The chain recombines TRBV12-3 or TRBV12-4 with TRBJ1-2, with 10 positions matching TRBD1. The CDR3 sequence is 15 residues long. DNA for the CDR3: TGTGCCAGCAGCTTAGGGACAGGGGAGCACTATGGCTACACCTTC. As protein: CASSLGTGEHYGYTF.

This clonotype has a handful of counts. The gene calls are TRBV7-6 and TRBJ2-2; D is unclear. V was pared by 2 bases and J by 2 bases, with 12 bases between. This CDR3 has 16 residues. CDR1 is SGHVS, CDR2 FNYEAQ, per germline. The DNA of the CDR3 is TGTGCCAGCAGCTTAAATAGTAGGCAAAACACCGGGGAGCTGTTTTTT. Translation gives CASSLNSRQNTGELFF.

The table lists this clonotype with a few counts. The chain links TRBV6-2 or TRBV6-3 to TRBJ1-2; 7 bases line up with TRBD1. V was clipped by 2 bases and J by 12 bases; unmatched bases: 9. The CDR3 is 13 residues long. The germline gives CDR1 MNHEY, CDR2 SVGEGT. The CDR3 sequence: CASSYGRDSGNTF. CDR3 bases: TGTGCCAGCAGTTACGGCCGGGACAGCGGAAACACCTTC.

The chain carries TRBV19 and TRBJ1-2, with 9 bases matching TRBD1. Germline CDR1 is LNHDA and CDR2 is SQIVND (reference sequence). The CDR3 runs 15 residues. The V segment lost 4 bases and the J segment 6 bases; nucleotides outside the gene matches: 9. The CDR3 is CASSKSRDRADGYTF. CDR3 sequence (DNA): TGTGCCAGTAGTAAAAGCCGGGACAGGGCGGATGGCTACACCTTC.